The 14 T cell receptor beta chains in this list originate from one sample, sequenced in a study of shared clonotypes between healthy human individuals. Repertoires were generated with immunoSEQ multiplex PCR, while TCRdb's copy carries only in-frame clones and drops some. This table has about 1.5 million clones, roughly 95% appearing once. Sequenced material: naive CD4+ T cells sorted from blood. Subset given: CD45RA+ positively selected. These receptors originate from a man under 40 in good health.

This chain uses TRBV29-1 with TRBJ1-2, with D possibly being TRBD1 (6 bases). V was cut by 4 bases and J by 6 bases, with 18 bases left in between. This CDR3 is 14 amino acids long. The V gene's germline CDR1 is SQVTM and CDR2 ANQGSEA. CDR3 in amino acids: CSVAGQGLFDGYTF. CDR3 coding DNA: TGCAGCGTTGCAGGTCAGGGGCTTTTCGATGGCTACACCTTC. Together with reference TRBV29-1 and TRBJ1-2, the CDR3 gives the full variable domain: SAVISQKPSRDICQRGTSLTIQCQVDSQVTMMFWYRQQPGQSLTLIATANQGSEATYESGFVIDKFPISRPNLTFSTLTVSNMSPEDSSIYLCSVAGQGLFDGYTFGSGTRLTVV.

J is TRBJ2-3 and V is TRBV6-1; 9 bases align to TRBD2. The ends lost 4 bases at V and 0 bases at J; junction bases unmatched: 5. CDR1 and CDR2 from the germline V gene are MNHNS and SASEGT. The CDR3 sequence is 16 residues long. The CDR3 DNA follows: TGTGCCAGCAGTGGGCGACTAGCGGCAAGCACAGATACGCAGTATTTT. Protein product: CASSGRLAASTDTQYF.

J is TRBJ2-6 and V is TRBV5-4, with a possible D match to TRBD2 (7 bases). Trimming shortened V by 2 bases and J by 5 bases, and 11 bases separated the two germline ends. Germline CDR1 SGHNT, CDR2 YYREEE (reference sequence). The CDR3 extends over 15 amino acids. The CDR3 sequence is CASSFGGPRANVLTF. The CDR3 region has the DNA TGTGCCAGCAGCTTCGGGGGGCCGAGGGCCAACGTCCTGACTTTC.

V gene TRBV11-3 combines with J gene TRBJ2-5; TRBD2 matches at 7 bases. The CDR3 covers 14 residues. The germline CDR1 and CDR2 sequences are SGHNT and YENEEA. V shed 2 bases and J 1 base; nucleotides not matched to a gene: 1. The DNA for the CDR3 is TGTGCCAGCAGCTTAAGCGGGGCCCAAGAGACCCAGTACTTC. Protein sequence: CASSLSGAQETQYF.

V usage is TRBV7-2 and J usage is TRBJ1-1; D call uncertain. CDR3 length: 13 residues. The germline CDR1 and CDR2 sequences are SGHTA and FQGNSA. Trimming removed 4 bases at V and 0 bases at J, with 6 bases between. CDR3 sequence: CASSSRLNTEAFF. The DNA of the CDR3 is TGTGCCAGCAGCTCCCGACTGAACACTGAAGCTTTCTTT.

The rearrangement uses TRBV5-1 and TRBJ2-1, with 10 bases aligning to TRBD2. The V segment lost 4 bases and the J segment 8 bases; nucleotides outside the gene matches: 3. The CDR3 has 13 amino acids. In germline, CDR1 is SGHRS, CDR2 YFSETQ. The chain's CDR3 is CASSASGSYEQFF. The CDR3 DNA follows: TGCGCCAGCAGCGCTAGCGGGAGTTATGAGCAGTTCTTC.

This rearrangement joins TRBV5-5 to TRBJ2-7; D possibly corresponds to TRBD2 (7 bases). The CDR3 spans 14 residues. Trimming took 4 bases from V and 3 from J, leaving 14 bases between them. Germline assignment: CDR1 SGHKS and CDR2 YYEKEE (reference sequence). The CDR3 DNA reads as TGTGCCAGCAGCCCCCCGGGGGGCGGCTACGAGCAGTACTTC. Its protein is CASSPPGGGYEQYF.

For the CDR3, the DNA is TGTGCCAGCAGAAACACCCGGGAAGCAAAGGACATTCAGTACTTC. Amino acids: CASRNTREAKDIQYF. The chain links TRBV2 to TRBJ2-4; D may be TRBD2 (5 bases). Trimming shortened V by 6 bases and J by 8 bases, and 20 bases separated the two germline ends. CDR3 size: 15 residues. Germline values: CDR1 SNHLY, CDR2 FYNNEI.

This sequence joins TRBV5-5 and TRBJ1-1, with unresolved D. The CDR3 runs 9 residues. Germline assignment: CDR1 SGHKS and CDR2 YYEKEE (reference sequence). The ends were cut back, 2 bases at V and 11 bases at J, with 4 bases in the middle. The CDR3 sequence is CASSLGAFF. CDR3 in DNA: TGTGCCAGCAGCTTAGGGGCTTTCTTT.

The V gene is TRBV6-5, the J gene TRBJ1-5; 7 bases are a match to TRBD1. The junction had 5 bases not matched to a gene; V was cut back by 6 bases and J by 6 bases. Germline CDR1 MNHEY, CDR2 SVGAGI. The CDR3 has 13 amino acids. In DNA, the CDR3 is TGTGCCAGCAGACGACAGGGCGGTCAGCCCCAGCATTTT. It yields the protein CASRRQGGQPQHF.

The chain uses TRBV6-1 and TRBJ2-1; 13 bases line up with TRBD2. The CDR3 spans 17 residues. The germline CDR1 and CDR2 sequences are MNHNS and SASEGT. V trimming: 0 bases; J trimming: 11 bases; junction bases outside the gene matches: 10. Written as DNA, the CDR3 is TGTGCCAGCAGTGAAGCGCTCTGGACTAGCGGGAGTCCCCAGCAGTTCTTC. It encodes CASSEALWTSGSPQQFF.

This chain joins TRBV10-3 and TRBJ1-5; D is possibly TRBD1 (5 bases). The CDR3 spans 14 residues. Trimming cost V 2 bases and J 5 bases, with 10 bases left between them. Germline values: CDR1 ENHRY, CDR2 SYGVKD. DNA of the CDR3: TGTGCCATCAGTGAGGAATTGGGGGATCAGCCCCAGCATTTT. This codes for CAISEELGDQPQHF.

In this sample, this clone turned up once. The rearrangement uses TRBV5-1 and TRBJ1-1; D remains unclear. The CDR3 has 14 amino acids. The germline gives CDR1 SGHRS, CDR2 YFSETQ. V was pared by 0 bases and J by 2 bases, with 8 bases between. This CDR3 reads CASSLDPRNTEAFF. CDR3 nucleotides: TGCGCCAGCAGCTTGGACCCTCGAAACACTGAAGCTTTCTTT.

The V and J genes are TRBV11-2 and TRBJ2-2, with D maybe TRBD1 (6 bases). Germline assignment: CDR1 SGHAT and CDR2 FQNNGV. CDR3 length: 16 amino acids. V was pared by 4 bases and J by 0 bases, with 12 bases between. CDR3 sequence: CASSYLTGTNTGELFF. The CDR3 DNA reads TGTGCCAGCAGCTACCTGACAGGCACGAACACCGGGGAGCTGTTTTTT.